A selection of T cell receptor beta chains follows, all from one sample in a study of T cells in Graves' hyperthyroidism and ophthalmopathy. Using its own MiXCR run on the multiplex PCR reads, TCRdb lists one record per CDR3 protein. The sample shows 300,000 to 450,000 distinct CDR3 sequences, approximately 13% of them seen only once. The sample consisted of blood. Receptor source: a woman in her sixties with Graves' hyperthyroidism. The CDR3 runs from the conserved cysteine through the conserved F or W. A D gene is named only where the DNA matches it firmly. Not every row has a clone size; where given, it reads once, few, many or a size class.

size	V	D	J	DNA	CDR3
NA	TRBV20-1	TRBD2	TRBJ2-7	TGCAGTGCCATCCCGGGACTAGCGGGAGCCTACTCCTACGAGCAGTACTTC	CSAIPGLAGAYSYEQYF
many	TRBV5-1	NA	TRBJ2-7	TGCGCCAGCAGCTGGGACGCGGGTGAATACGAGCAGTACTTC	CASSWDAGEYEQYF
NA	TRBV19	NA	TRBJ1-6	TGTGCCAGTAGTATAGCCTCGGGGTATAATTCACCCCTCCACTTT	CASSIASGYNSPLHF
many	TRBV3-1	NA	TRBJ1-2	TGTGCCAGCAGCCTCCGGGGGTATGGCTACACCTTC	CASSLRGYGYTF
many	TRBV2	TRBD1	TRBJ2-2	TGTGCCAGCAGTGAGCCAGGGGGTGGCACCGGGGAGCTGTTTTTT	CASSEPGGGTGELFF
many	TRBV12-3/TRBV12-4	NA	TRBJ2-1	TGTGCCAGCCTGTACAGGCCCTCTGAGCAGTTCTTC	CASLYRPSEQFF
few	TRBV4-2	TRBD2	TRBJ2-7	TGTGCCAGCAGCCATGGACTAGCGGACTCCTACGAGCAGTACTTC	CASSHGLADSYEQYF
many	TRBV2	NA	TRBJ1-5	TGTGCCAGCTTAGAGGGCAGGGGCGGCTATAGCAATCAGCCCCAGCATTTT	CASLEGRGGYSNQPQHF
many	TRBV20-1	TRBD1	TRBJ2-1	TGCAGTGCTAGAGATCACTGGACAGGGAATGAGCAGTTCTTC	CSARDHWTGNEQFF
many	TRBV2	TRBD2	TRBJ2-2	TGTGCCAGCAGTGACCGGACTAGCGAGGAGCTGTTTTTT	CASSDRTSEELFF
many	TRBV3-1	NA	TRBJ1-1	TGTGCCAGCAGTTCCGGCGACAGTGAAGCTTTCTTT	CASSSGDSEAFF
few	TRBV12-3/TRBV12-4	TRBD2	TRBJ2-5	TGTGCCAGCAGTCCCGGGACTAGCGGGATGGGTGAGACCCAGTACTTC	CASSPGTSGMGETQYF
NA	TRBV5-1	NA	TRBJ2-5	TGCGCCAGCAGCTTGTACGGTCAGGCCCAAGAGACCCAGTACTTC	CASSLYGQAQETQYF
many	TRBV5-1	TRBD1	TRBJ1-6	TGCGCCAGCAGCAGTCACGGGACAGACAATTCACCCCTCCACTTT	CASSSHGTDNSPLHF
many	TRBV24-1	NA	TRBJ1-1	TGTGCCACCAGGGGGGCCGACACGAACACTGAAGCTTTCTTT	CATRGADTNTEAFF
many	TRBV4-1	NA	TRBJ2-1	TGCGCCAGCAGCCACCGCAGGGCGGATGAGCAGTTCTTC	CASSHRRADEQFF
many	TRBV28	NA	TRBJ2-7	TGTGCCAGCAGTTTATTAGTCTACGAGCAGTACTTC	CASSLLVYEQYF